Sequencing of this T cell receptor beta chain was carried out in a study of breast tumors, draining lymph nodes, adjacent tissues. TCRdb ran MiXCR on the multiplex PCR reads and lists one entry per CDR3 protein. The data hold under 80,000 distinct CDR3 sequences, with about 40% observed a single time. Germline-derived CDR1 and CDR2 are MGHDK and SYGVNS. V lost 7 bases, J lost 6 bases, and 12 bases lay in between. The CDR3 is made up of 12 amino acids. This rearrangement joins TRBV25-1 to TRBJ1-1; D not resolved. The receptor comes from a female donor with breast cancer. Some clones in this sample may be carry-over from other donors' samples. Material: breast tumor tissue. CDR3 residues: CASIGRIAEAFF. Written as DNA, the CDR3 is TGTGCCAGCATTGGACGGATCGCTGAAGCTTTCTTT.